Below are 9 T cell receptor beta chains sequenced from a single sample in a study of CD8 T cells in Susac syndrome. Roughly 0.45 to 1 ug RNA was reverse transcribed with random hexamers. TCRdb reprocessed the immunoSEQ multiplex PCR reads via MiXCR and lists one record per CDR3 protein. The repertoire includes around 270,000 distinct CDR3 sequences, around 91% of them detected once, and about 0.17% sits in the top ten. The sequencing input was CD8+ T cells from PBMCs. The receptor source for this set is a human donor with multiple sclerosis.

V and J are TRBV29-1 and TRBJ2-7; D is ambiguous. This CDR3 comprises 14 residues. Germline V gene data show CDR1 as SQVTM and CDR2 as ANQGSEA. The V gene lost 7 bases and the J gene lost 0 bases, with 16 bases spanning the gap. The CDR3: CSAQTDGFSYEQYF. The CDR3 DNA sequence: TGCAGCGCCCAGACGGACGGCTTCTCCTACGAGCAGTACTTC.

The chain joins TRBV27 to TRBJ2-2; a possible D gene is TRBD2 (7 bases). Trimming pared 5 bases from V and 6 bases from J, leaving 16 bases between. The V gene's germline CDR1 is MNHEY and CDR2 SMNVEV (reference sequence). The CDR3 spans 15 residues. The CDR3 DNA reads as TGTGCCAGCAGTCCCTCGGGGGGCGGTCCCGGGGAGCTGTTTTTT. Protein product: CASSPSGGGPGELFF.

The chain couples TRBV29-1 to TRBJ2-1, with 16 bases lining up with TRBD2. Looked up from germline, CDR1 is SQVTM and CDR2 is ANQGSEA. Trimming took 6 bases from V and 8 from J; bases not matched to a gene: 13. The CDR3 is made up of 17 amino acids. The CDR3 DNA reads as TGCAGCGTAGAGACGGGACTAGCGGGAGGGCCTATCCATGAGCAGTTCTTC. Translating it yields CSVETGLAGGPIHEQFF.

The chain combines TRBV14 with TRBJ2-2; 7 bases are a match to TRBD1. CDR3 length: 17 amino acids. Germline V CDR1 and CDR2: SGHDN, FVKESK. V lost 4 bases and J lost 3; bases outside the gene matches: 11. CDR3 loop: CASSLNPGDSDTGELFF. In DNA form, the CDR3 reads TGTGCCAGCAGCCTTAACCCCGGGGACAGCGACACCGGGGAGCTGTTTTTT.

This clonotype was observed once. V is TRBV10-2 and J is TRBJ2-2, with D possibly matching TRBD2 (5 bases). The CDR3 covers 14 residues. The ends were cut back, 7 bases at V and 1 base at J, with 10 bases in the middle. The germline V gene has CDR1 WSHSY and CDR2 SAAADI. CDR3 protein: CASTGLENTGELFF. CDR3 DNA sequence: TGCGCCAGCACTGGACTCGAGAACACCGGGGAGCTGTTTTTT.

V gene TRBV7-9 combines with J gene TRBJ2-2; TRBD2 matches 12 bases. The V segment lost 7 bases and the J segment 7 bases; nucleotides outside the gene matches: 10. This CDR3 spans 16 amino acids. Germline V gives CDR1 SEHNR, CDR2 FQNEAQ (reference sequence). CDR3 loop: CASTEASGRAYGELFF. The CDR3 DNA reads as TGTGCCAGCACCGAGGCTAGCGGGAGGGCCTACGGGGAGCTGTTTTTT. The variable domain in full, completed from reference TRBV7-9 and TRBJ2-2, reads DTGVSQNPRHKITKRGQNVTFRCDPISEHNRLYWYRQTLGQGPEFLTYFQNEAQLEKSRLLSDRFSAERPKGSFSTLEIQRTEQGDSAMYLCASTEASGRAYGELFFGEGSRLTVL.

The chain recombines TRBV2 with TRBJ1-5, with D unresolved. Germline V gives CDR1 SNHLY, CDR2 FYNNEI. Between the trimmed V and J ends, which lost 2 bases and 3 bases, there was a span of 8 bases. The CDR3 is 14 residues long. The CDR3 DNA follows: TGTGCCAGCAGTGAATATAGGGACAATCAGCCCCAGCATTTT. Encoded protein: CASSEYRDNQPQHF.

This clonotype is a singleton in its sample. V is TRBV6-4 and J is TRBJ2-2; perhaps TRBD1 as D (7 bases). Germline CDR1 MRHNA, CDR2 SNTAGT. Trimming removed 7 bases from V and 3 bases from J, with 12 bases in between. This CDR3 has 14 amino acids. The CDR3 sequence is CASKGGQDTGELFF. CDR3 bases: TGTGCCAGCAAGGGAGGACAGGACACCGGGGAGCTGTTTTTT.

This chain uses TRBV27 with TRBJ2-1, with TRBD2 matching 11 bases. The CDR3 totals 16 residues. With 4 bases clipped from V and 7 bases from J, the junction kept 9 bases outside the gene matches. Germline V gives CDR1 MNHEY, CDR2 SMNVEV (reference sequence). The CDR3 nucleotides read TGTGCCAGCAGTTCAAATAGCGGGAGGGCCGCAAATGAGCAGTTCTTC. As protein: CASSSNSGRAANEQFF.